The 5 T cell receptor beta chains below come from one sample, sequenced in a study of blood T cells in healthy people across ages. PCR was performed a second time for about 7 to 12 cycles using a sample-barcoded 5' primer and a J-beta primer mix. A single record per CDR3 protein comes from TCRdb applying MiXCR to the 5' RACE reads. The data hold fewer than 2 million distinct CDR3 sequences, with about two fifths observed a single time. The specimen was blood. The receptors were gathered from a human donor in good health.

This chain links TRBV20-1 with TRBJ1-6; D is uncertain. Germline-derived CDR1 and CDR2 are DFQATT and SNEGSKA (reference sequence). V lost 6 bases and J lost 0, with 15 bases in between. The CDR3 runs 16 residues. CDR3 DNA: TGCAGTGCGTCGCAAAATCCCGGCTCCTATAATTCACCCCTCCACTTT. It translates to CSASQNPGSYNSPLHF.

The rearrangement uses TRBV7-3 and TRBJ1-1, with 7 bases that match TRBD1. This CDR3 has 14 residues. CDR1 is SGHTA, CDR2 FQGTGA, per germline. V lost 5 bases and J lost 5; bases outside the gene matches: 8. CDR3 in DNA: TGTGCCAGCAGCGCATATGCACAGGGGACTGAAGCTTTCTTT. Translated: CASSAYAQGTEAFF. Full variable domain (remainder filled in from reference TRBV7-3 and TRBJ1-1): GAGVSQTPSNKVTEKGKYVELRCDPISGHTALYWYRQSLGQGPEFLIYFQGTGAADDSGLPNDRFFAVRPEGSVSTLKIQRTERGDSAVYLCASSAYAQGTEAFFGQGTRLTVV.

The chain uses TRBV7-9 and TRBJ2-1; 15 bases fit TRBD2. This CDR3 is 19 amino acids long. The V and J ends lost 4 bases and 5 bases, in that order; junction bases with no gene match: 12. CDR1 and CDR2 from the germline V gene are SEHNR and FQNEAQ (reference sequence). This CDR3 is CASSSGIGGLAGGHNEQFF. The DNA for the CDR3 is TGTGCCAGCAGCTCCGGTATTGGGGGACTAGCGGGGGGTCACAATGAGCAGTTCTTC.

This clonotype was counted between two and nine times. The rearrangement links TRBV18 to TRBJ2-1, with D perhaps TRBD1 or TRBD2 (5 bases each). V gave up 1 base and J gave up 2 bases, with 12 bases separating them. CDR1 is KGHSH, CDR2 LQKENI, per germline. The CDR3 runs 16 residues. CDR3 nucleotides: TGTGCCAGCTCACCACTCCAGGGAGACCCCTACAATGAGCAGTTCTTC. Translation: CASSPLQGDPYNEQFF.

The chain employs TRBV10-3 and TRBJ2-5; a weak D match, TRBD1 (6 bases). From germline, CDR1 is ENHRY and CDR2 SYGVKD. V lost 4 bases and J 5 bases, leaving 14 bases between the germline ends. The CDR3 has 14 residues. CDR3 sequence reads: CAISGLGAGETQYF. Written as DNA, the CDR3 is TGTGCCATCAGTGGGTTGGGGGCTGGGGAGACCCAGTACTTC.